Following are 13 T cell receptor beta chains from one sample sequenced in a study of lymphopenia after photon versus proton radiotherapy. The repertoire was sequenced with immunoSEQ multiplex PCR; TCRdb's copy has only in-frame clones and lacks some. This table has about 14,000 clones, roughly four fifths appearing once. Sequenced here: peripheral blood, sampled from a patient treated with photon-based radiotherapy. Source of these receptors: a man in his fifties with gastric cancer.

The chain recombines TRBV7-2 with TRBJ2-7; D unclear. Germline CDR1 is SGHTA and CDR2 is FQGNSA. Trimming took off 1 base at V and 2 bases at J, with 6 bases between the two ends. This CDR3 has 13 amino acids. The CDR3 DNA sequence: TGTGCCAGCAGCTTAGAAGCGACCTACGAGCAGTACGTC. Encoded protein: CASSLEATYEQYV.

The V call is TRBV2, the J call TRBJ1-2; the D gene is possibly TRBD1 (6 bases). V lost 3 bases and J lost 7, with 18 bases in between. CDR3 length equals 15 residues. CDR1 SNHLY and CDR2 FYNNEI come from the germline V gene. As DNA, the CDR3 is TGTGCCAGCAGTGACGTGACAGGACCCTTGGCTGGCTACACCTTC. Protein sequence: CASSDVTGPLAGYTF.

The V gene is TRBV6-1, the J gene TRBJ2-3; 11 bases agree with TRBD1. Looked up from germline, CDR1 is MNHNS and CDR2 is SASEGT. This CDR3 has 15 amino acids. V was clipped by 8 bases and J by 4 bases; unmatched bases: 8. Written as DNA, the CDR3 is TGTGCCAGCTGGAGGACAGGGGGCAGCTCAGATACGCAGTATTTT. Translated: CASWRTGGSSDTQYF.

This CDR3 is CAWSGTGGSFVSPLHF. CDR3 sequence (DNA): TGTGCCTGGAGTGGAACAGGGGGGTCGTTCGTCTCACCCCTCCACTTT. V gene TRBV30 combines with J gene TRBJ1-6, with 8 bases fitting TRBD1. V trimming: 1 base; J trimming: 10 bases; junction bases outside the gene matches: 12. This CDR3 is 16 amino acids long. CDR1 and CDR2 (germline): GTSNPN, SVGIG (reference sequence).

V usage is TRBV10-3 and J usage is TRBJ1-1; no definite D call. This CDR3 comprises 15 residues. Germline-derived CDR1 and CDR2 are ENHRY and SYGVKD. Trimming left V 3 bases short and J 1 base short, with 12 bases between. The CDR3 spells CAISDNFLRNTEAFF. CDR3 DNA sequence: TGTGCCATCAGTGACAATTTCTTGAGGAACACTGAAGCTTTCTTT.

This chain joins TRBV5-4 and TRBJ2-5; D gene uncertain. Trimming took 0 bases from V and 5 from J, leaving 14 bases between them. CDR1 and CDR2 from the germline V gene are SGHNT and YYREEE (reference sequence). CDR3 length: 15 residues. The CDR3 coding sequence is TGTGCCAGCAGCTTGGGTTGGTCACCAACGGAGACCCAGTACTTC. This translates into CASSLGWSPTETQYF.

The chain joins TRBV27 to TRBJ1-3, with D unclear. This CDR3 spans 15 amino acids. Per germline, CDR1 MNHEY and CDR2 SMNVEV (reference sequence). Trimming left V 6 bases short and J 0 bases short, with 12 bases between. The CDR3 reads CASRTGGNSGNTIYF. Here the CDR3 DNA reads TGTGCCAGCAGGACGGGAGGAAACTCTGGAAACACCATATATTTT.

V is TRBV5-1 and J is TRBJ2-3; 7 bases agree with TRBD1. The CDR3 extends over 15 amino acids. With V trimmed by 2 bases and J by 0 bases, 3 bases remained unmatched. Germline loops: CDR1 SGHRS, CDR2 YFSETQ. CDR3 bases: TGCGCCAGCAGCTTAAGACAGGGTAGCACAGATACGCAGTATTTT. Translating it yields CASSLRQGSTDTQYF.

This chain links TRBV7-2 with TRBJ1-2, with 10 bases matching TRBD1. Trimming took 3 bases from V and 4 from J; bases not matched to a gene: 8. This CDR3 has 16 amino acids. Germline assignment: CDR1 SGHTA and CDR2 FQGNSA. The CDR3 is CASSLRPGTGVYGYTF. The CDR3 region has the DNA TGTGCCAGCAGCTTGAGACCCGGGACAGGGGTCTATGGCTACACCTTC.

This clone was seen a single time. The chain recombines TRBV14 with TRBJ2-3; D uncertain. Germline CDR1 and CDR2: SGHDN and FVKESK. The CDR3 extends over 15 amino acids. V was clipped by 4 bases and J by 2 bases, with 13 bases between them. The CDR3 DNA reads as TGTGCCAGCAGCCCACCGGGTACCCCCACAGATACGCAGTATTTT. Protein: CASSPPGTPTDTQYF.

V gene TRBV4-3 combines with J gene TRBJ2-5, with D possibly matching TRBD2 (5 bases). Germline V lookup: CDR1 LGHNA, CDR2 YSLEER. V shed 1 base and J shed 1 base, with 13 bases lying between them. The CDR3 runs to 16 residues. DNA of the CDR3: TGCGCCAGCAGCCAAGGGTGGCGAGCGGCCCAAGAGACCCAGTACTTC. It is translated as CASSQGWRAAQETQYF.

The CDR3 coding sequence is TGTGCCAGCAGTGTTCAAGCGGGGGGACTGAACACCGGGGAGCTGTTTTTT. This encodes CASSVQAGGLNTGELFF. V usage is TRBV6-4 and J usage is TRBJ2-2, with TRBD2 matching 9 bases. The junction had 7 bases not matched to a gene; V was cut back by 4 bases and J by 1 base. Germline loops: CDR1 MRHNA, CDR2 SNTAGT. CDR3 length equals 17 residues.

The CDR3 sequence is CASSLEAGRGDTEAFF. The DNA for the CDR3 is TGTGCCAGCAGCTTAGAAGCAGGGAGGGGGGACACTGAAGCTTTCTTT. The genes are TRBV7-9 and TRBJ1-1, with a tentative D call TRBD1 (6 bases). There are 16 residues in the CDR3. Between the trimmed V and J ends, which lost 1 base and 3 bases, there was a span of 15 bases. Germline CDR1 and CDR2: SEHNR and FQNEAQ (reference sequence).